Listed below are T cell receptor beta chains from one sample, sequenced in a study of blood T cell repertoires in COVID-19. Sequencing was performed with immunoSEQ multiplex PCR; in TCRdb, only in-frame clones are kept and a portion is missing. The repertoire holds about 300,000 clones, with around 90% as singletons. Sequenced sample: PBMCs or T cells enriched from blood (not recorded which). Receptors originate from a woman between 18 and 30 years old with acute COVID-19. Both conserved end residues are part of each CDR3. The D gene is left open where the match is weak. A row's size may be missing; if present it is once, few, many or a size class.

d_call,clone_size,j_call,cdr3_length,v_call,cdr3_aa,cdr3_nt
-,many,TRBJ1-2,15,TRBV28,CASSFRDMRYYGYTF,TGTGCCAGCAGTTTTCGGGACATGAGATACTATGGCTACACCTTC
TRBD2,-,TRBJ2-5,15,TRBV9,CASSVQAGSQETQYF,TGTGCCAGCAGCGTTCAAGCGGGGTCACAAGAGACCCAGTACTTC
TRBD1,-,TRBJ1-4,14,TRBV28,CASGLTGGNEKLFF,TGTGCCAGCGGTTTGACAGGGGGTAATGAAAAACTGTTTTTT
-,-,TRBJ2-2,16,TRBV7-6,CASSLAGRGNTGELFF,TGTGCCAGCAGCTTAGCCGGCAGGGGCAACACCGGGGAGCTGTTTTTT
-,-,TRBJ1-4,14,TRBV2,CASSVTVIYEKLFF,TGTGCCAGCAGTGTTACAGTTATTTATGAAAAACTGTTTTTT
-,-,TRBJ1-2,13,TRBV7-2,CASSYRTENGYTF,TGTGCCAGCAGCTACAGGACAGAGAATGGCTACACCTTC
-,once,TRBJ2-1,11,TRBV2,CASILSYEQFF,TGTGCCAGCATTCTCTCGTATGAGCAGTTCTTC
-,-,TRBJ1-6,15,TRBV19,CASTIQGSGASPLHF,TGTGCCAGTACCATTCAGGGGTCAGGAGCTTCACCCCTCCACTTT
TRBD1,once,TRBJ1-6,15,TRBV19,CASSSGQANNSPLHF,TGTGCCAGTAGTAGCGGACAGGCAAATAATTCACCCCTCCACTTT
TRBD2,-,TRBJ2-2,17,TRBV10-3,CAISITSGRGRTGELFF,TGTGCCATCAGTATTACTAGCGGGAGAGGAAGGACCGGGGAGCTGTTTTTT
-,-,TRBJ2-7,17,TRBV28,CASSSPHGGAPPYEQYF,TGTGCCAGCAGTTCCCCCCATGGGGGGGCCCCTCCCTACGAGCAGTACTTC
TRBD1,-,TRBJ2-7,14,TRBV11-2,CASSSNRGPGEQYF,TGTGCCAGCAGCTCCAACAGGGGGCCCGGCGAGCAGTACTTC
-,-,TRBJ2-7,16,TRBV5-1,CASSLDRDTSSYEQYF,TGCGCCAGCAGCCTCGACCGGGACACGTCCTCCTACGAGCAGTACTTC
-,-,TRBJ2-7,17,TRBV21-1,CASSKKARSGMANEQYF,TGTGCCAGCAGCAAAAAAGCTCGTAGCGGGATGGCAAACGAGCAGTACTTC
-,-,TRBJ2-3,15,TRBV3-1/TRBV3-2,CASSRYQGSTDTQYF,TGTGCCAGCAGTCGCTATCAGGGGAGCACAGATACGCAGTATTTT
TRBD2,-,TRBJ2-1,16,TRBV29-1,CSVPRAGEAAYNEQFF,TGCAGCGTGCCTCGGGCGGGAGAGGCGGCCTACAATGAGCAGTTCTTC
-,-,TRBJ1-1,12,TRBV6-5,CATYGVNTEAFF,TGTGCCACCTACGGGGTGAACACTGAAGCTTTCTTT
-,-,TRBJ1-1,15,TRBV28,CASSPRWRVNTEAFF,TGTGCCAGCAGCCCTCGGTGGAGGGTAAACACTGAAGCTTTCTTT
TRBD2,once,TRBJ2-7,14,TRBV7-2,CASSLGLAGVEQYF,TGTGCCAGCAGCTTGGGACTAGCGGGAGTTGAGCAGTACTTC
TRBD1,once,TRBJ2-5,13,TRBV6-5,CASSTRGLETQYF,TGTGCCAGCAGTACCAGGGGGCTAGAGACCCAGTACTTC
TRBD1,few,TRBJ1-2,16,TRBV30,CAWDRTGATHLRGYTF,TGTGCCTGGGACCGGACAGGGGCCACACACCTTCGTGGCTACACCTTC
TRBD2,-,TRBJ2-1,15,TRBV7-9,CASSTRTSGDLEQFF,TGTGCCAGCAGCACGAGGACTAGCGGAGACCTGGAGCAGTTCTTC
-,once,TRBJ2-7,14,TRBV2,CASSELWDTYEQYF,TGTGCCAGCAGTGAACTATGGGACACCTACGAGCAGTACTTC
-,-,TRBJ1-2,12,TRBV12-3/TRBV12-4,CASSQGLYGYTF,TGTGCCAGCAGCCAAGGACTATACGGCTACACCTTC
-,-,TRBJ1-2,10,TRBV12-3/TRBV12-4,CASIFYGYTF,TGTGCCAGCATCTTCTATGGCTACACCTTC
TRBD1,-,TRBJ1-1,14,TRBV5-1,CASSFGQGNTEAFF,TGCGCCAGCAGCTTCGGACAGGGGAACACTGAAGCTTTCTTT
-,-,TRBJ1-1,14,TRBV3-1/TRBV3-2,CASSQEGAGSGAFF,TGTGCCAGCAGCCAAGAGGGCGCGGGGAGCGGGGCTTTCTTT
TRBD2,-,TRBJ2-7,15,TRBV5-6,CASSQGLAGSYEQYF,TGTGCCAGCAGTCAAGGACTAGCGGGATCCTACGAGCAGTACTTC
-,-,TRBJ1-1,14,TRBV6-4,CASSSGARNTEAFF,TGTGCCAGCAGTAGCGGGGCTAGGAACACTGAAGCTTTCTTT
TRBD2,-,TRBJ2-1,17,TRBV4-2,CASSQEVVAGGRNEQFF,TGTGCCAGCAGCCAAGAAGTGGTAGCGGGAGGGCGGAATGAGCAGTTCTTC
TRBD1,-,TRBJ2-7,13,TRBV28,CASSSGGPYEQYF,TGTGCCAGCAGTTCAGGGGGCCCCTACGAGCAGTACTTC
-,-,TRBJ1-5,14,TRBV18,CASSGAETYQPQHF,TGTGCCAGCTCAGGGGCAGAAACATATCAGCCCCAGCATTTT
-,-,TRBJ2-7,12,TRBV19,CASSPTGYEQYF,TGTGCCAGTAGCCCTACAGGGTACGAGCAGTACTTC
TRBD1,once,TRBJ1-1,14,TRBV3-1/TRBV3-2,CASSRERGHTEAFF,TGTGCCAGCAGCCGAGAAAGGGGGCACACTGAAGCTTTCTTT
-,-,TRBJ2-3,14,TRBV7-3,CASSTQASTDTQYF,TGTGCCAGCAGCACCCAGGCGAGCACAGATACGCAGTATTTT
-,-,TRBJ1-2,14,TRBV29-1,CSVFVQFTVGGYTF,TGCAGCGTTTTTGTTCAATTTACAGTCGGTGGCTACACCTTC
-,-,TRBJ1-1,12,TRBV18,CASSEVGAEAFF,TGTGCCAGCTCAGAGGTAGGCGCTGAAGCTTTCTTT
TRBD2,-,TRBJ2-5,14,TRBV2,CASTQGGGRETQYF,TGTGCCAGCACCCAAGGCGGGGGAAGAGAGACCCAGTACTTC
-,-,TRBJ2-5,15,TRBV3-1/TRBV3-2,CASSQGTRAIETQYF,TGTGCCAGCAGCCAAGGGACTCGGGCGATAGAGACCCAGTACTTC
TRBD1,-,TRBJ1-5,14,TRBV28,CASSSGQGYQPQHF,TGTGCCAGCAGTTCGGGACAGGGGTATCAGCCCCAGCATTTT
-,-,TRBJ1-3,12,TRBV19,CASSPGPNTIYF,TGTGCCAGTAGTCCGGGTCCAAACACCATATATTTT
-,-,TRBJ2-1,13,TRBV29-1,CSVQEVPYNEQFF,TGCAGCGTCCAGGAGGTCCCCTACAATGAGCAGTTCTTC
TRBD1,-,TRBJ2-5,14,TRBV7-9,CASSRTGEVETQYF,TGTGCCAGCAGCCGGACAGGGGAGGTTGAGACCCAGTACTTC
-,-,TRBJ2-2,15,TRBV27,CASSKGLLNTGELFF,TGTGCCAGCAGTAAGGGACTTCTAAACACCGGGGAGCTGTTTTTT
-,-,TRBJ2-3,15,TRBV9,CASSVGGGSTDTQYF,TGTGCCAGCAGCGTAGGTGGCGGGAGCACAGATACGCAGTATTTT
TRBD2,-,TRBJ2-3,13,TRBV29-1,CSLLTSGRDTQYF,TGCAGCTTATTGACTAGCGGGAGAGATACGCAGTATTTT
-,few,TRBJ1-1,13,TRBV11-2,CASSFRENTEAFF,TGTGCCAGCAGCTTCAGGGAGAACACTGAAGCTTTCTTT
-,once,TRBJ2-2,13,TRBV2,CASRSQDTGELFF,TGTGCCAGCAGATCCCAGGACACCGGGGAGCTGTTTTTT
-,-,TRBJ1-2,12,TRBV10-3,CAISEEGSGYTF,TGTGCCATCAGTGAAGAAGGGAGTGGCTACACCTTC
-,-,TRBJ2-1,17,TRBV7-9,CASSHRRGSGTHNEQFF,TGTGCCAGCAGCCACCGGCGGGGATCCGGGACTCACAATGAGCAGTTCTTC
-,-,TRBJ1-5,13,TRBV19,CASSTGFNQPQHF,TGTGCCAGTAGTACAGGGTTTAATCAGCCCCAGCATTTT
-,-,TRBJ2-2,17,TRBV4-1,CASSPHRGSGNTGELFF,TGCGCCAGCAGCCCACATCGGGGTAGCGGAAACACCGGGGAGCTGTTTTTT
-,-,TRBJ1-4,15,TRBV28,CASKTSGITNEKLFF,TGTGCCAGCAAGACCTCCGGGATCACTAATGAAAAACTGTTTTTT
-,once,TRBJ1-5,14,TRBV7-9,CASSPSADNQPQHF,TGTGCCAGCAGCCCGTCCGCGGACAATCAGCCCCAGCATTTT
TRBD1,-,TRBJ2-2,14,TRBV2,CASSGTANTGELFF,TGTGCCAGCAGCGGGACAGCGAACACCGGGGAGCTGTTTTTT